One sample yielded the 29 T cell receptor beta chains listed below, sequenced in a study of blood T cell repertoires in COVID-19. Clones were read by immunoSEQ multiplex PCR, and TCRdb kept only the in-frame ones, dropping some. The table includes about 280,000 clones, around 82% detected once. Sequenced material: peripheral blood. The source of these receptors is a woman aged 45-59 years who had recovered from COVID-19.

V gene TRBV20-1 combines with J gene TRBJ1-6; no definite D call. The CDR3 is 13 amino acids. V lost 3 bases and J lost 11, with 14 bases in between. Per germline, CDR1 DFQATT and CDR2 SNEGSKA (reference sequence). As DNA, the CDR3 is TGCAGTGCTAGTAAGCCGGCAGGCCCACCCCTCCACTTT. Residues: CSASKPAGPPLHF.

This clone has a handful of counts. The rearrangement uses TRBV7-9 and TRBJ2-7; 7 bases agree with TRBD2. Trimming cost V 4 bases and J 3 bases; bases outside gene matches: 12. The CDR3 consists of 16 residues. Germline V lookup: CDR1 SEHNR, CDR2 FQNEAQ (reference sequence). The CDR3 here is CASSSTWREGVYEQYF. The CDR3 DNA sequence: TGTGCCAGCAGCTCTACGTGGAGGGAGGGAGTCTACGAGCAGTACTTC. Combining the CDR3 with reference TRBV7-9 and TRBJ2-7 gives the whole variable domain DTGVSQNPRHKITKRGQNVTFRCDPISEHNRLYWYRQTLGQGPEFLTYFQNEAQLEKSRLLSDRFSAERPKGSFSTLEIQRTEQGDSAMYLCASSSTWREGVYEQYFGPGTRLTVT.

The chain joins TRBV5-1 to TRBJ2-7, with D maybe TRBD2 (5 bases). CDR1 and CDR2 (germline): SGHRS, YFSETQ. This CDR3 is 14 amino acids long. Trimming stripped 2 bases from V and 3 bases from J, with 12 bases between. In DNA form, the CDR3 reads TGCGCCAGCAGCTTTGGAGCGGCGGTCTACGAGCAGTACTTC. Translated, it gives CASSFGAAVYEQYF.

This clone was observed a single time. The CDR3 DNA sequence: TGTGCGGCCGCAGGGGGCTCAGATACGCAGTATTTT. Encoded protein: CAAAGGSDTQYF. The gene calls are TRBV7-9 and TRBJ2-3; TRBD1 matches 8 bases. This CDR3 is built from 12 residues. Germline lookup yields CDR1 SEHNR and CDR2 FQNEAQ (reference sequence).

The chain carries TRBV6-5 and TRBJ2-7; perhaps TRBD1 as D (7 bases). With 7 bases removed from V and 0 bases from J, the gap between germline ends came to 13 bases. Germline V gene lookup returns CDR1 MNHEY and CDR2 SVGAGI. This CDR3 contains 14 residues. The CDR3 DNA reads TGTGCCAGCAAGGGCGGGACAGCCTCCTACGAGCAGTACTTC. As protein: CASKGGTASYEQYF.

The J gene is TRBJ2-5, the V gene TRBV2; a possible D gene is TRBD1 (6 bases). This CDR3 is built from 14 residues. Trimming pared 6 bases from V and 4 bases from J, leaving 15 bases between. Germline loops: CDR1 SNHLY, CDR2 FYNNEI. CDR3: CASRHRVGLETQYF. CDR3 sequence (DNA): TGTGCCAGCAGGCACAGGGTTGGGTTAGAGACCCAGTACTTC.

This rearrangement joins TRBV27 to TRBJ1-2; D call uncertain. With 8 bases removed from V and 6 bases from J, the gap between germline ends came to 22 bases. The germline V gene has CDR1 MNHEY and CDR2 SMNVEV (reference sequence). CDR3 size: 15 residues. The DNA of the CDR3 is TGTGCCAGCGCCCCCCCACATACACTATTTAATGGCTACACCTTC. It specifies CASAPPHTLFNGYTF.

The genes are TRBV19 and TRBJ1-2; D gene uncertain. Trimming removed 4 bases from V and 4 bases from J, with 16 bases in between. The germline CDR1 and CDR2 sequences are LNHDA and SQIVND (reference sequence). This CDR3 is 15 amino acids long. The CDR3 reads CASSTSEGPLYGYTF. CDR3 in DNA: TGTGCCAGTAGTACATCCGAGGGCCCCCTCTATGGCTACACCTTC.

V is TRBV4-3 and J is TRBJ2-3; TRBD2 agrees at 10 bases. V lost 0 bases and J lost 6; bases outside the gene matches: 6. The CDR3 sequence is 16 residues long. Germline V gene lookup returns CDR1 LGHNA and CDR2 YSLEER. Written as DNA, the CDR3 is TGCGCCAGCAGCCAAGATCTTAGCGGGAGGTGGGATACGCAGTATTTT. Encoded protein: CASSQDLSGRWDTQYF.

V is TRBV3-1 (or the pseudogene TRBV3-2) and J is TRBJ1-1, with TRBD1 identical over 8 bases. Trimming cost V 2 bases and J 11 bases; bases outside gene matches: 10. The CDR3 is 14 residues long. In germline, CDR1 is LGHDT, CDR2 YNNKEL (reference sequence). The CDR3 nucleotides are TGTGCCAGCAGCCAACAACCCCGGACAGGGTGGGCTTTCTTT. As protein: CASSQQPRTGWAFF.

J is TRBJ2-7 and V is TRBV6-1; 13 bases are a match to TRBD2. Germline CDR1 MNHNS, CDR2 SASEGT. With V trimmed by 3 bases and J by 2 bases, 4 bases remained unmatched. The CDR3 covers 16 residues. The CDR3 loop reads CASSDRGTSGAYEQYF. In DNA, the CDR3 is TGTGCCAGCAGTGACCGTGGGACTAGCGGGGCCTACGAGCAGTACTTC.

J is TRBJ1-6 and V is TRBV5-1; TRBD1 matches at 7 bases. The trim removed 4 bases at V and 8 bases at J, leaving 9 bases unmatched. CDR3 length equals 15 residues. CDR1 and CDR2 (germline): SGHRS, YFSETQ. This CDR3 reads CASSPYRGGDSPLHF. The CDR3, as DNA: TGCGCCAGCAGCCCCTACAGGGGAGGAGATTCACCCCTCCACTTT.

Of note for this clone: One end of the junction does not line up with germline, which may come from a read error. This chain uses TRBV11-3 with TRBJ2-5; D is possibly TRBD1 (7 bases). This CDR3 region has 12 residues. Germline values: CDR1 SGHNT, CDR2 YENEEA. CDR3 protein: CASSSEGRGDHF. CDR3 nucleotide sequence: TGTGCCAGCAGCTCAGAGGGCAGGGGGGACCACTTC.

In this sample, this clone turned up a few times. The chain employs TRBV6-5 and TRBJ2-1, with 12 nucleotides matching TRBD2. Germline CDR1 and CDR2: MNHEY and SVGAGI. V shed 5 bases, J shed 8 bases, and the junction held 4 bases outside the gene matches. This CDR3 has 14 amino acids. The CDR3 coding sequence is TGTGCCAGCAGTCCTAGCGGGAGGGCCGATGAGCAGTTCTTC. It yields the protein CASSPSGRADEQFF.

This sequence joins TRBV19 and TRBJ1-5; tentatively, D is TRBD1 (6 bases). Germline V lookup: CDR1 LNHDA, CDR2 SQIVND (reference sequence). This CDR3 region has 14 residues. V lost 5 bases and J lost 6, with 14 bases in between. The CDR3 nucleotides are TGTGCCAGTAGTGTTACAGGGAGGGGTCAGCCCCAGCATTTT. It codes for CASSVTGRGQPQHF.

Only a few counts were recorded for this clone. The chain uses TRBV5-1 and TRBJ2-7, with D perhaps TRBD2 (6 bases). Germline V lookup: CDR1 SGHRS, CDR2 YFSETQ. The CDR3 has 15 residues. V shed 4 bases and J shed 1 base, with 15 bases lying between them. CDR3 protein: CASSSGLSPSYEQYF. CDR3 sequence (DNA): TGCGCCAGCAGCAGCGGACTATCCCCTTCCTACGAGCAGTACTTC.

V usage is TRBV7-3 and J usage is TRBJ1-2; the D gene is possibly TRBD1 (5 bases). Germline V gene data show CDR1 as SGHTA and CDR2 as FQGTGA. The germline V and J ends were trimmed by 5 bases and 0 bases, with 13 bases remaining between them. The CDR3 consists of 15 residues. The CDR3 DNA reads TGTGCCAGCAGCCCGTACAGGTTAGCTAACTATGGCTACACCTTC. Residues: CASSPYRLANYGYTF.

The V and J genes are TRBV11-2 and TRBJ1-1, with a tentative D call TRBD1 (6 bases). Deletions cut 1 base from V and 7 bases from J, with 16 bases between. Germline V CDR1 and CDR2: SGHAT, FQNNGV. The CDR3 extends over 15 amino acids. CDR3 bases: TGTGCCAGCAGCTTAGTCCGAGGGGGGGCTTATGAAGCTTTCTTT. Amino acids: CASSLVRGGAYEAFF.

J is TRBJ1-1 and V is TRBV2, with D possibly matching TRBD1 (5 bases). This CDR3 is 11 amino acids long. With 8 bases removed from V and 7 bases from J, the gap between germline ends came to 11 bases. Germline V gives CDR1 SNHLY, CDR2 FYNNEI. CDR3: CASPQGSEAFF. The CDR3 DNA is TGTGCCAGCCCCCAGGGCAGTGAAGCTTTCTTT.

The CDR3 coding sequence is TGTGCCAGCAGCTTGGATGCGACAACGAACACCGGGGAGCTGTTTTTT. This gives the protein CASSLDATTNTGELFF. The V and J genes are TRBV5-4 and TRBJ2-2; D remains unclear. The V gene's germline CDR1 is SGHNT and CDR2 YYREEE (reference sequence). V lost 0 bases to trimming and J lost 0 bases, with 9 bases between them. This CDR3 has 16 residues.

The chain has TRBV5-6 and TRBJ2-2, with 9 bases lining up with TRBD1. Unmatched junction bases numbered 7, after V lost 6 bases and J lost 4 bases. The CDR3 totals 15 residues. Germline CDR1 is SGHDT and CDR2 is YYEEEE. CDR3 protein: CASTFGTGSTGELFF. The CDR3, as DNA: TGTGCCAGCACCTTTGGGACAGGGAGCACCGGGGAGCTGTTTTTT.

The V and J genes are TRBV28 and TRBJ2-5; 7 nucleotides match TRBD1. Germline V lookup: CDR1 MDHEN, CDR2 SYDVKM. V was pared by 6 bases and J by 2 bases, with 15 bases of the junction left unmatched. This CDR3 has 17 amino acids. In DNA form, the CDR3 reads TGTGCCAGCAGCCTTCCAACAGGGGAGACGATACAAGAGACCCAGTACTTC. Encoded protein: CASSLPTGETIQETQYF.

The CDR3 nucleotides are TGTGCCTGGAGTGACGGATCACTAGCGGGAGACGAGCAGTACTTC. Protein product: CAWSDGSLAGDEQYF. The chain links TRBV30 to TRBJ2-7; 11 positions match TRBD2. The length of the CDR3 is 15 residues. Germline loops: CDR1 GTSNPN, CDR2 SVGIG (reference sequence). The V segment lost 1 base and the J segment 5 bases; nucleotides outside the gene matches: 7.

The chain employs TRBV10-3 and TRBJ1-1; D unresolved. CDR1 and CDR2 from the germline V gene are ENHRY and SYGVKD. The CDR3 runs to 13 residues. With 6 bases removed from V and 1 base from J, the gap between germline ends came to 9 bases. The CDR3 nucleotides are TGTGCCATCAGCTGGGCCCAGAACACTGAAGCTTTCTTT. Translated, it gives CAISWAQNTEAFF.

Only one count was recorded for this clone. The chain employs TRBV20-1 and TRBJ1-1, with D tentatively TRBD1 (6 bases). V dropped 5 bases and J dropped 7 bases, with 8 bases sitting between them. This CDR3 has 10 residues. Germline CDR1 is DFQATT and CDR2 is SNEGSKA (reference sequence). CDR3 sequence reads: CSAWTDEAFF. The DNA of the CDR3 is TGCAGTGCTTGGACAGATGAAGCTTTCTTT.

J is TRBJ2-1 and V is TRBV9; 7 positions agree with TRBD2. This CDR3 is built from 16 residues. Germline V lookup: CDR1 SGDLS, CDR2 YYNGEE. The V gene end was trimmed by 1 base and the J gene end by 5 bases; junction bases not matched to a gene: 9. The CDR3 nucleotides are TGTGCCAGCAGCGTAACCGGGACTACGGGGCACAATGAGCAGTTCTTC. Its translation is CASSVTGTTGHNEQFF. Complete variable domain (other parts from reference TRBV9 and TRBJ2-1): DSGVTQTPKHLITATGQRVTLRCSPRSGDLSVYWYQQSLDQGLQFLIQYYNGEERAKGNILERFSAQQFPDLHSELNLSSLELGDSALYFCASSVTGTTGHNEQFFGPGTRLTVL.

This chain uses TRBV10-1 with TRBJ2-7, with D perhaps matching TRBD1 (5 bases). There are 11 residues in the CDR3. With 11 bases removed from V and 5 bases from J, the gap between germline ends came to 13 bases. Germline V gene data show CDR1 as WNHNN and CDR2 as SYGVQD (reference sequence). The CDR3 sequence is CASAGRHEQYF. As DNA, the CDR3 is TGCGCCTCCGCAGGGCGCCACGAGCAGTACTTC.

The chain combines TRBV7-2 with TRBJ1-1; D is perhaps TRBD1 (6 bases). The V end lost 4 bases, the J end lost 5 bases, and 20 bases lay between the germline ends. Per the germline V gene, CDR1 is SGHTA and CDR2 is FQGNSA. The CDR3 runs 16 residues. The CDR3 bases are TGTGCCAGCAGCTCCCACCCGGGGGGGGCAAGAACTGAAGCTTTCTTT. This translates into CASSSHPGGARTEAFF. The full variable domain, completed using reference TRBV7-2 and TRBJ1-1, is GAGVSQSPSNKVTEKGKDVELRCDPISGHTALYWYRQSLGQGLEFLIYFQGNSAPDKSGLPSDRFSAERTGGSVSTLTIQRTQQEDSAVYLCASSSHPGGARTEAFFGQGTRLTVV.

The chain carries TRBV5-1 and TRBJ2-7; maybe TRBD2 (6 bases). This CDR3 is 14 amino acids long. The V gene lost 4 bases and the J gene lost 9 bases, with 20 bases spanning the gap. Germline CDR1 reads SGHRS; CDR2 reads YFSETQ. CDR3 DNA: TGCGCCAGCAGCCCCGGAGGGTCTCCTACGGGGCAGTACTTC. As protein: CASSPGGSPTGQYF.